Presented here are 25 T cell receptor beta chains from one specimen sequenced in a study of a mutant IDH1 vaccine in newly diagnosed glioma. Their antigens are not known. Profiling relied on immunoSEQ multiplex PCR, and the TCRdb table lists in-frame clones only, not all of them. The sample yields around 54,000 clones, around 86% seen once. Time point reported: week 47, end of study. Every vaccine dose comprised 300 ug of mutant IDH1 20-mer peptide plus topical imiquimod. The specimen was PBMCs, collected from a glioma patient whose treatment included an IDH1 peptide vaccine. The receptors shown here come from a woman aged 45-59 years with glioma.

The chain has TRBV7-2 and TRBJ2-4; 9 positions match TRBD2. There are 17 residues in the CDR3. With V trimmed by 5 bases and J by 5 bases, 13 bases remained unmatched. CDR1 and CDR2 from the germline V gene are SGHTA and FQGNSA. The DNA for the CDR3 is TGTGCCAGCAGCCTATCGGTGGCGGGGGGGCCCCAAAACATTCAGTACTTC. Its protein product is CASSLSVAGGPQNIQYF.

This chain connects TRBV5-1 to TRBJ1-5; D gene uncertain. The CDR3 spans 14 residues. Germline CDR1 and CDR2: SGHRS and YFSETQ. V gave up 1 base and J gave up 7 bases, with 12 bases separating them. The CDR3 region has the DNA TGCGCCAGCAGCTTGACTCCAACCCACCAGCCCCAGCATTTT. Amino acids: CASSLTPTHQPQHF.

Written as DNA, the CDR3 is TGTGCCAGCGGACGGGCACTGGTGTACGAGCAGTACTTC. It translates to CASGRALVYEQYF. V is TRBV7-2 and J is TRBJ2-7, with D unclear. Between the trimmed V and J ends, which lost 8 bases and 4 bases, there was a span of 15 bases. This CDR3 is built from 13 residues. Germline-derived CDR1 and CDR2 are SGHTA and FQGNSA.

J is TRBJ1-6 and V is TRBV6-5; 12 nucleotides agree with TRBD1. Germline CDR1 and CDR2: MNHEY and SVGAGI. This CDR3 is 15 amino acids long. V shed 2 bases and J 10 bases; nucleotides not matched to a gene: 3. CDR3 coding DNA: TGTGCCAGCAGTTACGGGACAGGGGGCCCCTCACCCCTCCACTTT. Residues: CASSYGTGGPSPLHF.

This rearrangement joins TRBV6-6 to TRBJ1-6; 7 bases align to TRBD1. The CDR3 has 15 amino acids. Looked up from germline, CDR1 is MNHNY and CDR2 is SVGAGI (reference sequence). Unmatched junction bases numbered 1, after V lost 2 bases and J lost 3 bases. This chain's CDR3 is CASSYRQGYNSPLHF. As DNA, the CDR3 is TGTGCCAGCAGTTACCGACAGGGCTATAATTCACCCCTCCACTTT.

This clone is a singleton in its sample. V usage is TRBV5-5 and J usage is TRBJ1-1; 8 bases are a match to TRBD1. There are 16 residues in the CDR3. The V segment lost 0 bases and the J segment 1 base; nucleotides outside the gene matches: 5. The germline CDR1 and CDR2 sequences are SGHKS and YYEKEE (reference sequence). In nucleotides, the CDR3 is TGTGCCAGCAGCTTGGGTATGGGACAGGCGAACACTGAAGCTTTCTTT. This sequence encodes CASSLGMGQANTEAFF.

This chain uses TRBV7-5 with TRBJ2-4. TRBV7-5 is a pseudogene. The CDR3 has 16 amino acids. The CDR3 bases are TGTGCCAGAAGCTTAGGGCCAGATGAGGCCAAAAACATTCAGTACTTC. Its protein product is CARSLGPDEAKNIQYF.

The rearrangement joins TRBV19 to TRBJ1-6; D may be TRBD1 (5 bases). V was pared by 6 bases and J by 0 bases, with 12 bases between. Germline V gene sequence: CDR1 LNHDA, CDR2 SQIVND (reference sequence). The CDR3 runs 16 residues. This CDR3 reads CASREQASSYNSPLHF. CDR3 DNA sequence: TGTGCCAGTAGGGAACAGGCGAGCTCCTATAATTCACCCCTCCACTTT.

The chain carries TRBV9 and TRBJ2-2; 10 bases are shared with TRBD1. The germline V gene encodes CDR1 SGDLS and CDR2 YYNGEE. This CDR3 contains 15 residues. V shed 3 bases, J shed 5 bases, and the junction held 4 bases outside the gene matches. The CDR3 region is CASSAGQGETGELFF. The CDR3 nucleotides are TGTGCCAGCAGCGCAGGACAGGGGGAGACCGGGGAGCTGTTTTTT.

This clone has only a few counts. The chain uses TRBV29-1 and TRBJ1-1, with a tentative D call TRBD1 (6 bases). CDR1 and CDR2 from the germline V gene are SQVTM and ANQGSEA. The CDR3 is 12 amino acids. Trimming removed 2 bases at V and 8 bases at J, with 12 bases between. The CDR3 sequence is CSVEKGGTEAFF. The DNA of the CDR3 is TGCAGCGTTGAAAAGGGGGGAACAGAAGCTTTCTTT.

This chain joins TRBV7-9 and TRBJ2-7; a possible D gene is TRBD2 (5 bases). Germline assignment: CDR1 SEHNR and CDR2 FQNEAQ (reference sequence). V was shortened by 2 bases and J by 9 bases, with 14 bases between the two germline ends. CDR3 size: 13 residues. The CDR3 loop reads CASSLIGLAGQYF. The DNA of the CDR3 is TGTGCCAGCAGCTTAATAGGCCTGGCGGGGCAGTACTTC.

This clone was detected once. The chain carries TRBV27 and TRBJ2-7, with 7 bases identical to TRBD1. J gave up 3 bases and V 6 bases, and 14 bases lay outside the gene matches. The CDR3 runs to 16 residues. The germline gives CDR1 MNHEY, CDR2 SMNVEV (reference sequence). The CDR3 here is CASRPTGARPHYEQYF. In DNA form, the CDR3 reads TGTGCCAGCAGGCCAACAGGGGCCCGGCCCCACTACGAGCAGTACTTC.

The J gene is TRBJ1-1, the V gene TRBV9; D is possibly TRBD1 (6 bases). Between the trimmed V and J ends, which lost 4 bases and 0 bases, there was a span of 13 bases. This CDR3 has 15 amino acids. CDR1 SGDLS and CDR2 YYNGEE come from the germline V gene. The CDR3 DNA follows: TGTGCCAGCAGCCCTGGGGACACTTTGAACACTGAAGCTTTCTTT. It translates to CASSPGDTLNTEAFF. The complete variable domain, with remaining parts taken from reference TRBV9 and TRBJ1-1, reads DSGVTQTPKHLITATGQRVTLRCSPRSGDLSVYWYQQSLDQGLQFLIQYYNGEERAKGNILERFSAQQFPDLHSELNLSSLELGDSALYFCASSPGDTLNTEAFFGQGTRLTVV.

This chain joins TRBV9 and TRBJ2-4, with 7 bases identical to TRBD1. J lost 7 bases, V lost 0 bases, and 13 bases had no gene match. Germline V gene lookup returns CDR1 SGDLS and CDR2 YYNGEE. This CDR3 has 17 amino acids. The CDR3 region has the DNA TGTGCCAGCAGCGTAGGGACCAGGGCAGGGGGAAAGAACATTCAGTACTTC. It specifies CASSVGTRAGGKNIQYF.

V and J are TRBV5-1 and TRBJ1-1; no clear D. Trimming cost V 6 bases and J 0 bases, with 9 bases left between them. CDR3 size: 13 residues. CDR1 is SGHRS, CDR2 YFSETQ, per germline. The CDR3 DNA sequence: TGCGCCAGCACGGTCAGTTTGAACACTGAAGCTTTCTTT. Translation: CASTVSLNTEAFF.

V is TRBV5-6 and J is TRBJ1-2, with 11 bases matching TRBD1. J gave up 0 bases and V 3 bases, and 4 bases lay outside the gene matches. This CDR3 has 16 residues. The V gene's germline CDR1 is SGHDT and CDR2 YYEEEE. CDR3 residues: CASSSGQGASNYGYTF. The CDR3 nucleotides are TGTGCCAGCAGCTCCGGACAGGGGGCTTCTAACTATGGCTACACCTTC.

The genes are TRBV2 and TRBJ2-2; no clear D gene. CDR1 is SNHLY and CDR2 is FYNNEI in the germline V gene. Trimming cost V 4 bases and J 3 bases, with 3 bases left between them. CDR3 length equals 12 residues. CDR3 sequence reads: CASSVYTGELFF. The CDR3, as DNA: TGTGCCAGCAGTGTATACACCGGGGAGCTGTTTTTT.

DNA of the CDR3: TGTGCCAGCAGCGTAGGGACTAGCGGGGGGGAGACCCAGTACTTC. As protein: CASSVGTSGGETQYF. This chain uses TRBV9 with TRBJ2-5, with TRBD2 matching 14 bases. This CDR3 spans 15 amino acids. Unmatched junction bases numbered 0, after V lost 0 bases and J lost 5 bases. Germline CDR1 and CDR2: SGDLS and YYNGEE.

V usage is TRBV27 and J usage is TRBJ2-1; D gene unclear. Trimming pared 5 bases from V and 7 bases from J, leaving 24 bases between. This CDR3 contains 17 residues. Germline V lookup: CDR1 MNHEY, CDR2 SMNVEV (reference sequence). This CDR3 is CASSARWGKISTNEQFF. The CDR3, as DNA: TGTGCCAGCAGTGCGCGATGGGGAAAAATCTCAACTAATGAGCAGTTCTTC.

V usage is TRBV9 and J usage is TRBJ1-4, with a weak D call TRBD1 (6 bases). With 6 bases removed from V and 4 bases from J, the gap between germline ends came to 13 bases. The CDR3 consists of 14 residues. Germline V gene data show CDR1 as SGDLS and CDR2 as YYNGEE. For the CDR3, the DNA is TGTGCCAGCAAAAAGGGGGATAATAATGAAAAACTGTTTTTT. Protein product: CASKKGDNNEKLFF.

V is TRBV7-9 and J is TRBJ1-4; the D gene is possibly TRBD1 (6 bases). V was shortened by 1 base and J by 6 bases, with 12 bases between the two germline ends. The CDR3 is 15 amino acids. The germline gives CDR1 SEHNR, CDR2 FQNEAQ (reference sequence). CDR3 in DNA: TGTGCCAGCAGCTTAGTTGGGGGGGCTCATGAAAAACTGTTTTTT. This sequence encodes CASSLVGGAHEKLFF.

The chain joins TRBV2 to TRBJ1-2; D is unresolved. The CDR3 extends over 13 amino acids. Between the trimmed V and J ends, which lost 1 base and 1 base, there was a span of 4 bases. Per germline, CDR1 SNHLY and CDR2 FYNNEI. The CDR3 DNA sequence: TGTGCCAGCAGTGAAGGGGTTAACTATGGCTACACCTTC. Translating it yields CASSEGVNYGYTF.

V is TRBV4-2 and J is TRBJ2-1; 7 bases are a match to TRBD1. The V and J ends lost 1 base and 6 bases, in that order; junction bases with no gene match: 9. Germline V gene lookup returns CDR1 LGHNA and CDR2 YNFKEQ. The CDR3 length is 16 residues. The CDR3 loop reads CASSQVSTGDFNEQFF. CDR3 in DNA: TGTGCCAGCAGCCAAGTTAGCACAGGGGATTTCAATGAGCAGTTCTTC.

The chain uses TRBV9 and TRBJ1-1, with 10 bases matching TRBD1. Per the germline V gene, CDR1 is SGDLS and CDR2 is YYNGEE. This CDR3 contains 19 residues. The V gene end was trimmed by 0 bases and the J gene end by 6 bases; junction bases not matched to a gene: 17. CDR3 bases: TGTGCCAGCAGCGTAGTAGGTGCCGGGACAGGGGTCGGGGGCCCTGAAGCTTTCTTT. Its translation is CASSVVGAGTGVGGPEAFF. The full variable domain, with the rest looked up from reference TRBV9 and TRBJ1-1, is DSGVTQTPKHLITATGQRVTLRCSPRSGDLSVYWYQQSLDQGLQFLIQYYNGEERAKGNILERFSAQQFPDLHSELNLSSLELGDSALYFCASSVVGAGTGVGGPEAFFGQGTRLTVV.

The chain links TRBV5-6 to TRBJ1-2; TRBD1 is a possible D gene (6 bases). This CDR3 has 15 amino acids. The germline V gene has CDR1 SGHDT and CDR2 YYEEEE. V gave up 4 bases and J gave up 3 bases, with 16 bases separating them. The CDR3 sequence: CASSAGGGVDYGYTF. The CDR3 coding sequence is TGTGCCAGCAGCGCCGGAGGGGGGGTGGACTATGGCTACACCTTC.